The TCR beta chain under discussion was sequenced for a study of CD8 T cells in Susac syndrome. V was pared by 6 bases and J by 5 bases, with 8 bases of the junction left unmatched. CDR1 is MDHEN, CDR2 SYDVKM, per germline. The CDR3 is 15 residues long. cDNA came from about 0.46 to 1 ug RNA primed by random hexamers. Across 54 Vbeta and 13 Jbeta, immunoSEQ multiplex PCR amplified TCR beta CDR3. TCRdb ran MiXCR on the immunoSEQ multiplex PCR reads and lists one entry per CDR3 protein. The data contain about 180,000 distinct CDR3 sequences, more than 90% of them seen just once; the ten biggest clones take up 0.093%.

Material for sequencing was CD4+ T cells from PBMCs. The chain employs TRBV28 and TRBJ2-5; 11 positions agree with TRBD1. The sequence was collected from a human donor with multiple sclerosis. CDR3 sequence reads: CASRGRTGGEETQYF. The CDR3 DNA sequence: TGTGCCAGCAGAGGCCGGACAGGGGGCGAGGAGACCCAGTACTTC.